In its sample, the clone carrying this T cell receptor (beta chain) was seen once. This sample is drawn from a study of blood T cell repertoires in COVID-19. Turning to the study itself: Spain, Italy and the United States supplied samples that represented acute and convalescent COVID-19.

Recovered Cohort 3 donors showed two negative PCRs, clearance, or symptom resolution. Methods used by the authors: Researchers report that nucleated cell counts were estimated from reference gene primer amplification. Libraries were prepared by immunoSEQ multiplex PCR; TCRdb keeps only in-frame clonotypes and omits some of them. V and J calls and clone size are given by that table; D and trimming were obtained from the DNA. Of roughly 240,000 clones listed, 86% were seen once; the top ten hold about 2.1%. The material sequenced was PBMCs or T cells enriched from blood (not recorded which). This clonotype was sampled from a woman aged 50 to 60 who had recovered from COVID-19.

CDR3 nucleotide sequence: TGTGCCAGCAGCTTGGCAGATTATGGCTACACCTTC. Residues: CASSLADYGYTF. The chain joins TRBV5-4 to TRBJ1-2; D is unresolved. Trimming shortened V by 0 bases and J by 5 bases, and 5 bases separated the two germline ends. The CDR3 totals 12 residues. Germline CDR1 is SGHNT and CDR2 is YYREEE (reference sequence).